These T cell receptor beta chains were read from a single sample in a study of T cell responses to AZD1222 COVID-19 vaccine. Profiling relied on immunoSEQ multiplex PCR, and the TCRdb table lists in-frame clones only, not all of them. Of about 160,000 clones in the sample, 92% were seen once. Sequenced here: peripheral blood, sampled on day 0 of MenACWY control vaccination. These receptor sequences come from an adult in good health. Each CDR3 is given with its conserved first and last residue. The D gene is left open where the match is weak.

d_call | j_call | v_call | cdr3_aa | cdr3_nt
- | TRBJ2-7 | TRBV7-8 | CASSFGLGDEYEQYF | TGTGCCAGCAGCTTTGGTTTAGGGGATGAGTACGAGCAGTACTTC
TRBD2 | TRBJ2-3 | TRBV6-4 | CASSPTSGGVTDTQYF | TGTGCCAGCAGTCCGACTAGCGGGGGTGTCACAGATACGCAGTATTTT
- | TRBJ2-3 | TRBV3-1/TRBV3-2 | CASSNQGGWDTQYF | TGTGCCAGCAGCAATCAGGGGGGCTGGGATACGCAGTATTTT
- | TRBJ2-3 | TRBV19 | CASASAWSTDTQYF | TGTGCCAGTGCTAGCGCTTGGAGCACAGATACGCAGTATTTT
- | TRBJ2-7 | TRBV30 | CAWSLGEMYEQYF | TGTGCCTGGAGTTTAGGGGAGATGTACGAGCAGTACTTC
- | TRBJ1-4 | TRBV28 | CASSIRTPGGEKLFF | TGTGCCAGCAGTATCCGGACCCCCGGAGGGGAAAAACTGTTTTTT
- | TRBJ1-5 | TRBV3-1/TRBV3-2 | CASSHPDRQPQHF | TGTGCCAGCAGCCATCCCGACCGCCAGCCCCAGCATTTT
TRBD1 | TRBJ2-7 | TRBV7-8 | CASSFPGQLNYEQYF | TGTGCCAGCAGCTTTCCGGGACAGCTAAACTACGAGCAGTACTTC
- | TRBJ1-6 | TRBV30 | CAWSRRGPLHF | TGTGCCTGGAGTCGTAGGGGACCCCTCCACTTT
TRBD1 | TRBJ1-4 | TRBV19 | CASRPRRTGANEKLFF | TGTGCCAGTAGACCAAGGCGGACAGGGGCTAATGAAAAACTGTTTTTT
- | TRBJ2-3 | TRBV6-5 | CASSWARGSGDTQYF | TGTGCCAGCAGCTGGGCCAGGGGCTCAGGAGATACGCAGTATTTT
TRBD2 | TRBJ2-3 | TRBV3-1/TRBV3-2 | CASSLLSGRGTDTQYF | TGTGCCAGCAGCCTCCTTAGCGGGAGGGGAACAGATACGCAGTATTTT
- | TRBJ2-4 | TRBV19 | CAGPGWAKNIQYF | TGTGCGGGACCTGGCTGGGCCAAAAACATTCAGTACTTC
TRBD2 | TRBJ2-5 | TRBV10-2 | CASSLLAGVEETQYF | TGCGCCAGCAGTTTACTAGCGGGAGTGGAGGAGACCCAGTACTTC
- | TRBJ2-3 | TRBV3-1/TRBV3-2 | CASSPQQPRTDTQYF | TGTGCCAGCAGCCCCCAACAACCCCGCACAGATACGCAGTATTTT
- | TRBJ1-2 | TRBV27 | CASRLGGAYGYTF | TGTGCCAGCCGCCTGGGGGGCGCCTATGGCTACACCTTC
TRBD2 | TRBJ2-3 | TRBV5-4 | CASTLGLAGGSDTQYF | TGTGCCAGCACCCTAGGACTAGCGGGAGGGTCAGATACGCAGTATTTT
TRBD1 | TRBJ1-3 | TRBV24-1 | CATSDLRDRVFLIYF | TGTGCCACCAGTGATTTGAGGGACAGGGTTTTCCTCATATATTTT
TRBD1 | TRBJ1-4 | TRBV5-1 | CASTLAPTGTGAEKLFF | TGCGCCAGCACTCTTGCTCCTACCGGGACAGGGGCTGAAAAACTGTTTTTT
- | TRBJ1-2 | TRBV5-6 | CASSLAERHYGYTF | TGTGCCAGCAGCTTGGCCGAGAGGCACTATGGCTACACCTTC
- | TRBJ2-7 | TRBV28 | CATRRRAASPYEQYF | TGTGCCACCAGACGGAGGGCCGCCTCTCCCTACGAGCAGTACTTC
- | TRBJ2-1 | TRBV4-3 | CASSPETGYNEQFF | TGCGCCAGCAGCCCTGAGACAGGTTACAATGAGCAGTTCTTC
- | TRBJ1-3 | TRBV5-8 | CASSSALRGPRDTIYF | TGTGCCAGCAGCTCCGCCCTCCGGGGCCCCCGGGACACCATATATTTT